This T cell receptor beta chain was documented in a study of T cells after yellow fever vaccination. Overall study findings and caveats: There was a possibility that FACS-sorted repertoires contained abundant clonotypes contaminating from the bulk population. The study re-detected most primary-vaccination clones after the booster (under 97% CD4, roughly 88% CD8).

Turning to this clonotype: The target antigen is unknown.

By 5'RACE template switching, TCR cDNA was produced, with a universal primer site and UMIs added in the process. TCRdb re-called the 5' RACE reads with MiXCR, one entry per CDR3 protein. This table holds a few hundred thousand distinct CDR3 sequences, roughly 6.8% found once. The CDR3 consists of 15 residues. The V gene end was trimmed by 5 bases and the J gene end by 4 bases; junction bases not matched to a gene: 6. Germline V gene data show CDR1 as SGHTA and CDR2 as FQGNSA. The receptor comes from a man aged 25 to 40 who received the YFV17D yellow fever vaccine. Here the sequenced sample was CD4+ T cells sorted from PBMCs, taken on the day of the yellow fever booster vaccination. V gene TRBV7-2 combines with J gene TRBJ2-1; TRBD1 matches 9 bases. CDR3 in amino acids: CASSVGQGGYNEQFF. DNA for the CDR3: TGTGCCAGCAGCGTGGGACAGGGAGGTTACAATGAGCAGTTCTTC.